This T cell receptor (beta chain) was sequenced for a study of blood T cell repertoires in COVID-19. Study context: From T cells, B-cell-depleted T cells, or PBMCs came the material, which was cDNA or gDNA.

Study processing details: Estimation of nucleated cell counts was performed using reference gene primer amplification. Some clones are missing from TCRdb's copy, which holds only in-frame ones; the method was immunoSEQ multiplex PCR. D and trimming come from the DNA, and the V and J calls and clone size come from that table. The top ten hold about 4.3% of the sample, which has around 130,000 clones, more than 75% seen once. The CDR3 is 13 amino acids. The V end lost 5 bases, the J end lost 0 bases, and 7 bases lay between the germline ends. Germline CDR1 and CDR2: SGHDT and YYEEEE. The clonotype comes from a woman over 75 with acute or convalescent COVID-19. The gene calls are TRBV5-6 and TRBJ2-3; D might be TRBD2 (5 bases). Sequencing was carried out using peripheral blood. CDR3 nucleotide sequence: TGTGCCAGCAGACTAGTTAGCACAGATACGCAGTATTTT. This translates into CASRLVSTDTQYF.